This T cell receptor beta chain is drawn from a study of cytomegalovirus exposure and HLA in healthy donors. Study-wide results and caveats: V- and J-gene trimming in TCR beta was tied to a missense DCLRE1C variant by an analysis performed later. Researchers counted about 150 TCR beta chains as cytomegalovirus-associated. In an earlier analysis, most TCR beta V segments were productive about 87% or about 30% of the time.

Vbeta (60) and Jbeta (13) primers were used in the PCR. Repertoires were generated with immunoSEQ multiplex PCR, while TCRdb's copy carries only in-frame clones and drops some. Among about 130,000 clones, 78% were seen once, and the ten largest hold about 1.8%. With respect to this clone: Its antigen is currently unknown.

V lost 5 bases, J lost 4 bases, and 8 bases lay in between. The CDR3 has 13 amino acids. The V gene's germline CDR1 is MDHEN and CDR2 SYDVKM. The chain has TRBV28 and TRBJ2-2; D possibly corresponds to TRBD1 (6 bases). Material for sequencing was PBMCs. This TCR came from a woman in her forties in good health and CMV-seronegative. CDR3 residues: CASSTGPTGELFF. The CDR3 nucleotides read TGTGCCAGCAGTACAGGGCCCACCGGGGAGCTGTTTTTT.